Below, 13 T cell receptor beta chains from the same sample are listed, as sequenced in a study of T cell responses to AZD1222 COVID-19 vaccine. The table came from immunoSEQ multiplex PCR; TCRdb's copy has only in-frame clones and leaves some out. The repertoire holds 140,000 to 150,000 clones, with more than 90% as singletons. Sequenced material: peripheral blood, taken on day 0 of AZD1222 vaccination. The receptors stem from an adult in good health.

The V and J genes are TRBV7-3 and TRBJ1-2; 9 bases line up with TRBD1. This CDR3 comprises 13 residues. V lost 5 bases and J lost 8; bases outside the gene matches: 6. Germline values: CDR1 SGHTA, CDR2 FQGTGA. CDR3 nucleotides: TGTGCCAGCAGCGATGGACAGGGGAGAGGCTACACCTTC. Its protein is CASSDGQGRGYTF.

This clone was recorded only once. The chain employs TRBV28 and TRBJ2-3, with 10 bases identical to TRBD2. From germline, CDR1 is MDHEN and CDR2 SYDVKM. V gave up 6 bases and J gave up 4 bases; unmatched junction bases: 10. The CDR3 loop spans 16 amino acids. The CDR3 nucleotides are TGTGCCAGCAGGGTAGCGGGAGGAACTCACTCAGATACGCAGTATTTT. It specifies CASRVAGGTHSDTQYF.

The genes are TRBV29-1 and TRBJ1-2, with 7 bases identical to TRBD1. The trim removed 7 bases at V and 4 bases at J, leaving 6 bases unmatched. CDR1 SQVTM and CDR2 ANQGSEA come from the germline V gene. The CDR3 has 12 amino acids. CDR3 sequence reads: CSARQGLYGYTF. The CDR3 bases are TGCAGCGCCCGACAGGGCCTCTATGGCTACACCTTC.

This rearrangement joins TRBV7-2 to TRBJ1-1; tentative D call: TRBD1 (5 bases). Trimming took 5 bases from V and 3 from J, leaving 13 bases between them. The CDR3 consists of 14 residues. The germline gives CDR1 SGHTA, CDR2 FQGNSA. CDR3 in DNA: TGTGCCAGCAGCCGTGGGGGGGTGGACACTGAAGCTTTCTTT. Translating it yields CASSRGGVDTEAFF.

The chain combines TRBV5-1 with TRBJ1-1; 9 bases are shared with TRBD1. V lost 5 bases and J lost 3; bases outside the gene matches: 8. CDR1 and CDR2 from the germline V gene are SGHRS and YFSETQ. CDR3 length: 15 amino acids. CDR3 DNA sequence: TGCGCCAGCAGTAAGACACAGGGGGCGGACACTGAAGCTTTCTTT. Protein sequence: CASSKTQGADTEAFF.

This clone was recorded only once. This chain uses TRBV15 with TRBJ2-4; possibly TRBD1 for D (7 bases). The germline V and J ends were trimmed by 4 bases and 9 bases, with 16 bases remaining between them. This CDR3 is built from 14 residues. The germline V gene has CDR1 LNHNV and CDR2 YYDKDF (reference sequence). CDR3 region: CATSTYQGGVIQYF. For the CDR3, the DNA is TGTGCCACCAGCACATACCAGGGGGGTGTCATTCAGTACTTC. The full variable domain, completed using reference TRBV15 and TRBJ2-4, is DAMVIQNPRYQVTQFGKPVTLSCSQTLNHNVMYWYQQKSSQAPKLLFHYYDKDFNNEADTPDNFQSRRPNTSFCFLDIRSPGLGDTAMYLCATSTYQGGVIQYFGAGTRLSVL.

CDR3 protein: CASSQPREGRNTIYF. CDR3 bases: TGCGCCAGCAGCCAACCCCGGGAAGGGCGAAACACCATATATTTT. The chain couples TRBV4-1 to TRBJ1-3; D is undetermined. From germline, CDR1 is MGHRA and CDR2 YSYEKL. The V and J ends lost 2 bases and 5 bases respectively, with 13 bases between them. The CDR3 sequence is 15 residues long.

The chain has TRBV19 and TRBJ1-2, with TRBD1 as a possible D gene (5 bases). V gave up 6 bases and J gave up 5 bases, with 16 bases separating them. Per the germline V gene, CDR1 is LNHDA and CDR2 is SQIVND (reference sequence). The CDR3 has 14 residues. The CDR3 sequence: CASRHPGDGYGYTF. The CDR3 DNA reads as TGTGCCAGTAGACACCCGGGGGACGGTTATGGCTACACCTTC.

V is TRBV11-1 and J is TRBJ2-1; D is uncertain. This CDR3 contains 12 residues. With 8 bases removed from V and 9 bases from J, the gap between germline ends came to 14 bases. Germline V gene lookup returns CDR1 SGHAT and CDR2 FQDESV (reference sequence). CDR3 in DNA: TGTGCCAGCGAACTCGTGAGAGGTGAGCAGTTCTTC. Translation gives CASELVRGEQFF.

J is TRBJ1-5 and V is TRBV4-1, with unresolved D. V gave up 1 base and J gave up 4 bases, with 8 bases separating them. The CDR3 has 14 amino acids. The germline V gene has CDR1 MGHRA and CDR2 YSYEKL. The CDR3, as DNA: TGCGCCAGCAGCCAAGTAGGAGAGAATCAGCCCCAGCATTTT. Its translation: CASSQVGENQPQHF.

The chain recombines TRBV27 with TRBJ1-2; D perhaps matches TRBD1 (6 bases). Trimming shortened V by 6 bases and J by 7 bases, and 12 bases separated the two germline ends. The V gene's germline CDR1 is MNHEY and CDR2 SMNVEV (reference sequence). The CDR3 sequence is 12 residues long. This chain's CDR3 is CASRNQGFGYTF. The CDR3 DNA is TGTGCCAGCAGGAACCAGGGGTTTGGCTACACCTTC.

This chain joins TRBV5-6 and TRBJ2-1, with D tentatively TRBD1 (5 bases). Looked up from germline, CDR1 is SGHDT and CDR2 is YYEEEE. There are 16 residues in the CDR3. Trimming removed 4 bases at V and 0 bases at J, with 14 bases between. The CDR3 DNA follows: TGTGCCAGCAGCCCCGTGGGGCAAAGCTCCTACAATGAGCAGTTCTTC. Translating gives CASSPVGQSSYNEQFF.

This chain connects TRBV6-5 to TRBJ2-1; D possibly corresponds to TRBD2 (5 bases). Germline V gives CDR1 MNHEY, CDR2 SVGAGI. This CDR3 comprises 13 residues. The ends were cut back, 10 bases at V and 7 bases at J, with 17 bases in the middle. The CDR3 region is CATSLLRDNEQFF. CDR3 nucleotide sequence: TGTGCCACCTCACTGCTACGGGATAATGAGCAGTTCTTC.